This TCR beta chain was captured in a study of shared clonotypes between healthy human individuals. In replicate PCRs of sorted subsets, roughly 210 ng DNA, approximately 30,000 T cell genomes, was used. Sequenced by immunoSEQ multiplex PCR; TCRdb stores in-frame clones only, minus some. The data contain a few million clones, more than 80% of them seen just once; the ten biggest clones take up 0.39%. Nashville, Tennessee was home to all donors, who were Caucasian adults. CD4+ cells were split into CD45RA+ naive and CD45RA-negative memory subsets. On this clone itself: The antigen is undetermined.

Study conclusions and caveats: Even with large depth, rarefaction showed that sorted-subset sequencing was incomplete.

With 0 bases removed from V and 5 bases from J, the gap between germline ends came to 16 bases. From germline, CDR1 is LGHNA and CDR2 YSLEER. This CDR3 comprises 16 residues. The sample was naive CD4+ T cells from PBMCs. Subset: CD45RA+ positively selected. This sequence originates from a man younger than 30 in good health. Some clones in this sample may be carry-over from other donors' samples. The chain has TRBV4-3 and TRBJ2-5; tentative D call: TRBD2 (6 bases). Here the CDR3 reads CASSQEISGRGETQYF. The CDR3 DNA reads TGCGCCAGCAGCCAAGAAATCTCGGGTCGGGGGGAGACCCAGTACTTC.